The 29 T cell receptor beta chains below come from one sample, sequenced in a study of blood T cell repertoires in COVID-19. Assay: immunoSEQ multiplex PCR; the TCRdb copy retains only in-frame clones and omits some. The sample includes 190,000 or so clones, about 90% of them seen just once. The sample comprised peripheral blood. The receptors come from a man aged 45-65 years with acute or convalescent COVID-19.

This rearrangement joins TRBV5-1 to TRBJ2-1, with D possibly matching TRBD1 (6 bases). CDR3 length: 14 amino acids. CDR1 and CDR2 from the germline V gene are SGHRS and YFSETQ. The ends were cut back, 0 bases at V and 9 bases at J, with 13 bases in the middle. This CDR3 is CASSLETGRGEQFF. The CDR3 DNA sequence: TGCGCCAGCAGCTTGGAGACAGGTCGGGGTGAGCAGTTCTTC.

The rearrangement joins TRBV27 to TRBJ1-5; weak D call: TRBD1 (5 bases). Trimming removed 5 bases at V and 0 bases at J, with 11 bases between. Per the germline V gene, CDR1 is MNHEY and CDR2 is SMNVEV (reference sequence). This CDR3 contains 15 residues. The CDR3 DNA sequence: TGTGCCAGCAGTCCCCTAGGGGCTAGCAATCAGCCCCAGCATTTT. Amino acids: CASSPLGASNQPQHF.

The chain is built from TRBV4-2 and TRBJ2-3; 11 nucleotides line up with TRBD2. Unmatched junction bases numbered 4, after V lost 0 bases and J lost 5 bases. Germline V lookup: CDR1 LGHNA, CDR2 YNFKEQ. This CDR3 contains 16 residues. As DNA, the CDR3 is TGTGCCAGCAGCCAAGAACTAGCGGGAGACGTAGATACGCAGTATTTT. It yields the protein CASSQELAGDVDTQYF.

This chain links TRBV15 with TRBJ1-4, with D unresolved. V lost 3 bases, J lost 2 bases, and 13 bases lay in between. CDR3 length: 16 residues. Germline CDR1 and CDR2: LNHNV and YYDKDF (reference sequence). In nucleotides, the CDR3 is TGTGCCACCAGCAGGGCCCATACAGACACTAATGAAAAACTGTTTTTT. This translates into CATSRAHTDTNEKLFF.

This chain uses TRBV2 with TRBJ2-3; no clear D. The length of the CDR3 is 14 residues. From germline, CDR1 is SNHLY and CDR2 FYNNEI. Deletions cut 5 bases from V and 2 bases from J, with 11 bases between. The CDR3 nucleotides read TGTGCCAGCAGTACTCGACTGCTCACAGATACGCAGTATTTT. Protein: CASSTRLLTDTQYF.

As regards this clone: Within the sample, other DNA sequences also encode this same CDR3. CDR3 coding DNA: TGCGCCAGCAGCCGAACAGGGTTAGGCTACGAGCAGTACTTC. Its protein product is CASSRTGLGYEQYF. This chain connects TRBV4-1 to TRBJ2-7; D possibly corresponds to TRBD1 (6 bases). There are 14 residues in the CDR3. V shed 4 bases and J shed 3 bases, with 13 bases lying between them. CDR1 is MGHRA and CDR2 is YSYEKL in the germline V gene.

V is TRBV28 and J is TRBJ1-3; D remains ambiguous. Trimming stripped 3 bases from V and 8 bases from J, with 11 bases between. The CDR3 length is 13 residues. Germline V gene sequence: CDR1 MDHEN, CDR2 SYDVKM. CDR3 residues: CASSLPRRDTIYF. The CDR3 DNA is TGTGCCAGCAGTTTGCCTCGTAGAGACACCATATATTTT. Variable domain in full (rest from reference TRBV28 and TRBJ1-3): DVKVTQSSRYLVKRTGEKVFLECVQDMDHENMFWYRQDPGLGLRLIYFSYDVKMKEKGDIPEGYSVSREKKERFSLILESASTNQTSMYLCASSLPRRDTIYFGEGSWLTVV.

The V call is TRBV7-9, the J call TRBJ1-5; TRBD1 aligns across 10 bases. Trimming removed 6 bases from V and 7 bases from J; junction bases left unmatched: 6. The CDR3 runs 14 residues. Germline V gene lookup returns CDR1 SEHNR and CDR2 FQNEAQ (reference sequence). The CDR3 bases are TGTGCCAGCAGTATAGGGGACAGGGGACAGCCCCAGCATTTT. Translation gives CASSIGDRGQPQHF.

J is TRBJ2-2 and V is TRBV7-3; TRBD2 aligns across 12 bases. The CDR3 runs to 18 residues. Germline values: CDR1 SGHTA, CDR2 FQGTGA. The V and J ends lost 2 bases and 3 bases, in that order; junction bases with no gene match: 7. CDR3 DNA: TGTGCCAGCAGCTTAGCGCTAGCGGGAGGGCAGGACACCGGGGAGCTGTTTTTT. Its translation: CASSLALAGGQDTGELFF.

The chain has TRBV28 and TRBJ1-4, with 8 bases lining up with TRBD1. CDR3 length: 11 amino acids. In germline, CDR1 is MDHEN, CDR2 SYDVKM. The CDR3 sequence is CVIQGDEKLFF. CDR3 DNA: TGTGTCATACAGGGGGATGAAAAACTGTTTTTT.

The J gene is TRBJ1-1, the V gene TRBV18; 7 nucleotides align to TRBD1. This CDR3 region has 14 residues. Germline CDR1 is KGHSH and CDR2 is LQKENI. J lost 1 base, V lost 5 bases, and 4 bases had no gene match. CDR3: CASSTTGKNTEAFF. The CDR3 bases are TGTGCCAGCTCAACGACAGGGAAGAACACTGAAGCTTTCTTT.

J is TRBJ1-3 and V is TRBV7-3; D unresolved. This CDR3 comprises 13 residues. Germline V CDR1 and CDR2: SGHTA, FQGTGA. Trimming cost V 5 bases and J 3 bases, with 8 bases left between them. The CDR3 loop is CASSLFFGNTIYF. The CDR3 coding sequence is TGTGCCAGCAGCCTATTCTTTGGAAACACCATATATTTT. Drawing the rest from reference TRBV7-3 and TRBJ1-3, the complete variable domain is GAGVSQTPSNKVTEKGKYVELRCDPISGHTALYWYRQSLGQGPEFLIYFQGTGAADDSGLPNDRFFAVRPEGSVSTLKIQRTERGDSAVYLCASSLFFGNTIYFGEGSWLTVV.

The V call is TRBV27, the J call TRBJ2-7; D might be TRBD2 (5 bases). Trimming took 3 bases from V and 1 from J, leaving 10 bases between them. CDR3 length equals 14 residues. Germline CDR1 reads MNHEY; CDR2 reads SMNVEV (reference sequence). Here the CDR3 reads CASSLVGGSYEQYF. CDR3 in DNA: TGTGCCAGCAGTTTGGTAGGCGGGTCCTACGAGCAGTACTTC.

The genes are TRBV28 and TRBJ2-7, with D maybe TRBD1 (5 bases). This CDR3 has 10 amino acids. Germline loops: CDR1 MDHEN, CDR2 SYDVKM. Trimming removed 6 bases from V and 7 bases from J, with 7 bases in between. CDR3 in DNA: TGTGCCAGCAGGGGGCCAGAGCAGTACGTC. It specifies CASRGPEQYV.

The chain is built from TRBV5-1 and TRBJ2-1, with 13 bases that match TRBD2. This CDR3 region has 17 residues. Looked up from germline, CDR1 is SGHRS and CDR2 is YFSETQ. V was clipped by 1 base and J by 1 base; unmatched bases: 2. The CDR3 nucleotides read TGCGCCAGCAGCTTGACGACTAGCGGGAGGTCCTACAATGAGCAGTTCTTC. Translating gives CASSLTTSGRSYNEQFF. The variable domain in full, completed from reference TRBV5-1 and TRBJ2-1, reads KAGVTQTPRYLIKTRGQQVTLSCSPISGHRSVSWYQQTPGQGLQFLFEYFSETQRNKGNFPGRFSGRQFSNSRSEMNVSTLELGDSALYLCASSLTTSGRSYNEQFFGPGTRLTVL.

The chain employs TRBV20-1 and TRBJ2-1, with D possibly being TRBD2 (6 bases). Germline CDR1 is DFQATT and CDR2 is SNEGSKA (reference sequence). Trimming removed 3 bases at V and 7 bases at J, with 7 bases between. There are 11 residues in the CDR3. The CDR3 spells CSASGGNEQFF. The CDR3 DNA follows: TGCAGTGCTAGTGGAGGGAATGAGCAGTTCTTC.

The J gene is TRBJ2-5, the V gene TRBV3-1 (or the pseudogene TRBV3-2); no definite D call. V was pared by 0 bases and J by 2 bases, with 13 bases between. The length of the CDR3 is 16 residues. From germline, CDR1 is LGHDT and CDR2 YNNKEL (reference sequence). The CDR3 DNA sequence: TGTGCCAGCAGCCAAGATCTGGCGACAACACAAGAGACCCAGTACTTC. Protein: CASSQDLATTQETQYF.

The genes are TRBV3-1 (or the pseudogene TRBV3-2) and TRBJ2-1, with 9 bases identical to TRBD2. The germline V gene encodes CDR1 LGHDT and CDR2 YNNKEL (reference sequence). The CDR3 loop spans 14 amino acids. Trimming removed 1 base from V and 9 bases from J; junction bases left unmatched: 4. The CDR3, as DNA: TGTGCCAGCAGCCAAGGTGCGGGAGGGACTGAGCAGTTCTTC. Amino acid sequence: CASSQGAGGTEQFF.

The rearrangement joins TRBV5-6 to TRBJ2-7, with D perhaps matching TRBD2 (7 bases). The V end was cut by 4 bases, the J end by 0 bases, with 11 bases between. From germline, CDR1 is SGHDT and CDR2 YYEEEE. CDR3 length: 14 amino acids. CDR3 sequence: CASSGGASSYEQYF. CDR3 in DNA: TGTGCCAGCAGCGGGGGGGCGAGCTCCTACGAGCAGTACTTC.

This clone was seen a handful of times. This sequence joins TRBV5-1 and TRBJ2-7; 8 bases match TRBD1. The CDR3 length is 15 residues. Germline lookup yields CDR1 SGHRS and CDR2 YFSETQ. Unmatched junction bases numbered 8, after V lost 3 bases and J lost 3 bases. This CDR3 is CASSSQDRVLYEQYF. CDR3 DNA sequence: TGCGCCAGCAGCTCCCAGGACAGGGTTCTCTACGAGCAGTACTTC.

The chain couples TRBV11-1 to TRBJ1-4; TRBD1 matches at 8 bases. Trimming cost V 5 bases and J 5 bases; bases outside gene matches: 7. Per the germline V gene, CDR1 is SGHAT and CDR2 is FQDESV (reference sequence). This CDR3 has 15 residues. In DNA form, the CDR3 reads TGTGCCAGCAGCGCCCGGACAGGGTGGAATGAAAAACTGTTTTTT. It encodes CASSARTGWNEKLFF.

DNA of the CDR3: TGTGCCAGCTCACCGACTGCTAATTCACCCCTCCACTTT. Residues: CASSPTANSPLHF. The J gene is TRBJ1-6, the V gene TRBV18, with D hard to call. Germline lookup yields CDR1 KGHSH and CDR2 LQKENI. Deletions cut 3 bases from V and 6 bases from J, with 6 bases between. The CDR3 extends over 13 amino acids.

The V gene is TRBV7-2, the J gene TRBJ2-3; D unresolved. The CDR3 has 12 amino acids. The germline V gene encodes CDR1 SGHTA and CDR2 FQGNSA. Trimming cost V 3 bases and J 5 bases, with 6 bases left between them. CDR3 sequence: CASSFPGDTQYF. For the CDR3, the DNA is TGTGCCAGCAGCTTTCCGGGAGATACGCAGTATTTT.

The gene calls are TRBV21-1 and TRBJ2-7; the table's D call, TRBD2, has no DNA check behind it. TRBV21-1 is a recognized pseudogene. CDR3 size: 14 residues. The CDR3 is CASSKTALEGEQYF. Here the CDR3 DNA reads TGTGCCAGCAGCAAAACGGCCCTAGAAGGCGAGCAGTACTTC.

In this sample, this clone turned up once. V usage is TRBV7-2 and J usage is TRBJ2-3, with 8 bases lining up with TRBD2. V gave up 5 bases and J gave up 2 bases; unmatched junction bases: 15. Germline loops: CDR1 SGHTA, CDR2 FQGNSA. The CDR3 spans 18 residues. The DNA of the CDR3 is TGTGCCAGCAGCCCGGGGACTAGTTCTCATTCCCCCACAGATACGCAGTATTTT. Residues: CASSPGTSSHSPTDTQYF.

J is TRBJ2-4 and V is TRBV10-3; possibly TRBD1 for D (5 bases). CDR1 ENHRY and CDR2 SYGVKD come from the germline V gene. V was clipped by 3 bases and J by 4 bases, with 10 bases between them. The CDR3 is made up of 14 amino acids. DNA of the CDR3: TGTGCCATCAGTGAAGGCAGGGATAAAAACATTCAGTACTTC. It translates to CAISEGRDKNIQYF.

On this clone itself: Its ends do not fully match the called genes, so a read error is possible. The sample holds other DNA sequences that translate to the same CDR3. The DNA of the CDR3 is TGTGCTAGCAGTTACGGCCAGGGGCTCGGCGAGCAGTACTTC. It specifies CASSYGQGLGEQYF. V is TRBV6-5 and J is TRBJ2-7; a weak D match, TRBD1 (6 bases). The CDR3 covers 14 residues. CDR1 is MNHEY, CDR2 SVGAGI, per germline.

This chain uses TRBV11-1 with TRBJ2-3, with D possibly matching TRBD1 (5 bases). The germline V gene has CDR1 SGHAT and CDR2 FQDESV (reference sequence). The V gene lost 4 bases and the J gene lost 5 bases, with 13 bases spanning the gap. CDR3 size: 14 residues. In nucleotides, the CDR3 is TGTGCCAGCAGCTCCGACGCAGGGCGAGATACGCAGTATTTT. It yields the protein CASSSDAGRDTQYF.

CDR3 bases: TGTGCCACCAGCAGAGATCTCGGGGAGGTACGGTTCTTC. Translated: CATSRDLGEVRFF. The V call is TRBV15, the J call TRBJ2-1, with D maybe TRBD2 (6 bases). Germline CDR1 and CDR2: LNHNV and YYDKDF (reference sequence). This CDR3 spans 13 amino acids. Trimming took off 0 bases at V and 15 bases at J, with 15 bases between the two ends.